One sample yielded the 23 T cell receptor beta chains listed below, sequenced in a study of cytomegalovirus exposure and HLA in healthy donors. Primers: 60 Vbeta forward and 13 Jbeta reverse. Libraries were prepared by immunoSEQ multiplex PCR; TCRdb keeps only in-frame clonotypes and omits some of them. The repertoire includes about 150,000 clones, approximately 79% of them detected once, and about 6.8% sits in the top ten. The sequencing sample was made of PBMCs. These receptors were taken from a man aged 40-49 years in good health and CMV-seropositive.

This sequence joins TRBV5-5 and TRBJ2-5, with D possibly matching TRBD2 (5 bases). CDR3 length equals 13 residues. Trimming pared 4 bases from V and 5 bases from J, leaving 12 bases between. In germline, CDR1 is SGHKS, CDR2 YYEKEE (reference sequence). The CDR3 here is CASSPRGQETQYF. In DNA, the CDR3 is TGTGCCAGCAGCCCCCGAGGGCAGGAGACCCAGTACTTC.

V usage is TRBV7-2 and J usage is TRBJ2-1; D call uncertain. Trimming took 2 bases from V and 5 from J, leaving 19 bases between them. The V gene's germline CDR1 is SGHTA and CDR2 FQGNSA. This CDR3 contains 17 residues. Written as DNA, the CDR3 is TGTGCCAGCAGCTTAACCCCGCTTGACCCTGGGCACAATGAGCAGTTCTTC. It specifies CASSLTPLDPGHNEQFF.

This rearrangement joins TRBV6-1 to TRBJ1-2; a weak D match, TRBD1 (5 bases). The ends were cut back, 5 bases at V and 8 bases at J, with 18 bases in the middle. The CDR3 has 14 amino acids. Germline V gene sequence: CDR1 MNHNS, CDR2 SASEGT. In DNA, the CDR3 is TGTGCCAGCAGTCCCCGGGGGGGTTGGGGGGGCTACACCTTC. Protein sequence: CASSPRGGWGGYTF.

The chain joins TRBV12-5 to TRBJ2-7; 7 bases are a match to TRBD1. CDR3 length: 16 amino acids. The trim removed 0 bases at V and 5 bases at J, leaving 10 bases unmatched. Germline CDR1 and CDR2: LGHNT and FRNRAP. As DNA, the CDR3 is TGTGCTAGTGGTTTGGTTATCAAGACAGGGCCGCACGAGCAGTACTTC. Protein product: CASGLVIKTGPHEQYF.

This sequence joins TRBV5-1 and TRBJ1-4, with 11 bases aligning to TRBD1. The V segment lost 4 bases and the J segment 6 bases; nucleotides outside the gene matches: 5. Germline-derived CDR1 and CDR2 are SGHRS and YFSETQ. The CDR3 is 15 residues long. CDR3 DNA: TGCGCCAGCAGCGACCCGGGACAGGGGGATGAAAAACTGTTTTTT. This sequence encodes CASSDPGQGDEKLFF.

The rearrangement joins TRBV4-1 to TRBJ2-5; 7 bases agree with TRBD1. The germline V gene encodes CDR1 MGHRA and CDR2 YSYEKL. V lost 3 bases to trimming and J lost 2 bases; unmatched junction nucleotides: 12. The CDR3 is 17 amino acids. DNA of the CDR3: TGCGCCAGCAGCCAGAGGGATTTGGGACAGTTACAAGAGACCCAGTACTTC. It encodes CASSQRDLGQLQETQYF.

This chain uses TRBV5-4 with TRBJ1-2, with TRBD1 matching 8 bases. Germline CDR1 reads SGHNT; CDR2 reads YYREEE (reference sequence). V shed 4 bases, J shed 4 bases, and the junction held 6 bases outside the gene matches. CDR3 length equals 14 residues. CDR3 in DNA: TGTGCCAGCAGCCGGACAGGGAGCATCTATGGCTACACCTTC. It yields the protein CASSRTGSIYGYTF.

This clone was observed once. This chain connects TRBV11-3 to TRBJ2-5, with 9 bases that match TRBD2. Germline assignment: CDR1 SGHNT and CDR2 YENEEA. J lost 3 bases, V lost 3 bases, and 8 bases had no gene match. The CDR3 totals 16 residues. Written as DNA, the CDR3 is TGTGCCAGCAGCTTTGAAGGAGCGGGAGGTAAAGAGACCCAGTACTTC. This gives the protein CASSFEGAGGKETQYF.

This rearrangement joins TRBV5-8 to TRBJ2-7; D call uncertain. The CDR3 is 14 amino acids. Trimming took off 6 bases at V and 0 bases at J, with 13 bases between the two ends. Germline CDR1 and CDR2: SGHTS and YDEGEE. Here the CDR3 reads CASTPQDTSYEQYF. CDR3 bases: TGTGCCAGCACCCCTCAAGACACCTCCTACGAGCAGTACTTC.

V usage is TRBV28 and J usage is TRBJ2-7, with D perhaps TRBD1 (5 bases). Germline CDR1 and CDR2: MDHEN and SYDVKM. The V gene lost 6 bases and the J gene lost 2 bases, with 11 bases spanning the gap. The CDR3 extends over 13 amino acids. CDR3 DNA: TGTGCCAGCAGCCCCAGACAGACCTACGAGCAGTACTTC. It codes for CASSPRQTYEQYF.

This clone was seen a few times. The rearrangement joins TRBV5-1 to TRBJ1-4; 11 nucleotides align to TRBD1. From germline, CDR1 is SGHRS and CDR2 YFSETQ. With V trimmed by 4 bases and J by 7 bases, 3 bases remained unmatched. The CDR3 length is 14 residues. The CDR3 spells CASSPGTGGEKLFF. Here the CDR3 DNA reads TGCGCCAGCAGCCCTGGGACAGGGGGTGAAAAACTGTTTTTT.

The chain joins TRBV28 to TRBJ2-7, with TRBD2 matching 7 bases. Germline CDR1 and CDR2: MDHEN and SYDVKM. The CDR3 is made up of 12 amino acids. The V and J ends lost 9 bases and 1 base, in that order; junction bases with no gene match: 3. The chain's CDR3 is CASGDYSYEQYF. CDR3 nucleotides: TGTGCCAGTGGGGACTATTCCTACGAGCAGTACTTC.

This chain links TRBV30 with TRBJ1-5, with 9 positions matching TRBD1. The V gene end was trimmed by 6 bases and the J gene end by 0 bases; junction bases not matched to a gene: 3. This CDR3 comprises 14 residues. Germline V gene sequence: CDR1 GTSNPN, CDR2 SVGIG (reference sequence). CDR3 sequence: CACGTGSSNQPQHF. The CDR3 nucleotides are TGTGCCTGTGGGACAGGGAGTAGCAATCAGCCCCAGCATTTT.

The rearrangement uses TRBV7-8 and TRBJ1-1, with D unresolved. Germline CDR1 reads SGHVS; CDR2 reads FQNEAQ. The ends were cut back, 1 base at V and 5 bases at J, with 17 bases in the middle. The CDR3 totals 16 residues. The DNA of the CDR3 is TGTGCCAGCAGCTTAGTCAGTTCACCGACGGGGACTGAAGCTTTCTTT. It specifies CASSLVSSPTGTEAFF.

The rearrangement links TRBV29-1 to TRBJ1-1; TRBD1 matches 7 bases. Germline CDR1 is SQVTM and CDR2 is ANQGSEA. The trim removed 5 bases at V and 11 bases at J, leaving 8 bases unmatched. The CDR3 extends over 11 amino acids. CDR3 region: CSVKTGESAFF. The CDR3 region has the DNA TGCAGCGTTAAAACAGGGGAATCGGCTTTCTTT. Supplemented by reference TRBV29-1 and TRBJ1-1, the full variable domain reads SAVISQKPSRDICQRGTSLTIQCQVDSQVTMMFWYRQQPGQSLTLIATANQGSEATYESGFVIDKFPISRPNLTFSTLTVSNMSPEDSSIYLCSVKTGESAFFGQGTRLTVV.

The rearrangement uses TRBV4-2 and TRBJ2-5, with TRBD2 matching over 7 bases. CDR3 length: 16 amino acids. Germline V gene sequence: CDR1 LGHNA, CDR2 YNFKEQ. V shed 0 bases, J shed 7 bases, and the junction held 11 bases outside the gene matches. The chain's CDR3 is CASSQDQNGGRGTQYF. CDR3 nucleotides: TGTGCCAGCAGCCAAGATCAGAACGGTGGGAGGGGGACCCAGTACTTC.

The chain combines TRBV12-5 with TRBJ1-3, with D unclear. Germline-derived CDR1 and CDR2 are LGHNT and FRNRAP. The CDR3 loop spans 16 amino acids. Trimming left V 0 bases short and J 3 bases short, with 12 bases between. The CDR3 reads CASGLVAGIGGNTIYF. In DNA form, the CDR3 reads TGTGCTAGTGGTTTGGTTGCGGGAATTGGTGGAAACACCATATATTTT.

This chain links TRBV7-9 with TRBJ1-5, with D hard to call. The CDR3 length is 14 residues. The V and J ends lost 3 bases and 2 bases respectively, with 8 bases between them. CDR1 is SEHNR, CDR2 FQNEAQ, per germline (reference sequence). Here the CDR3 reads CASSFGPGNQPQHF. The DNA of the CDR3 is TGTGCCAGCAGCTTTGGGCCGGGCAATCAGCCCCAGCATTTT.

This clone is medium-sized within its sample. This chain links TRBV7-6 with TRBJ2-7, with D hard to call. The V gene's germline CDR1 is SGHVS and CDR2 FNYEAQ. CDR3 length equals 15 residues. Trimming shortened V by 2 bases and J by 2 bases, and 13 bases separated the two germline ends. CDR3 protein: CASSLSGGFAYEQYF. The CDR3 coding sequence is TGTGCCAGCAGCTTAAGTGGCGGATTCGCCTACGAGCAGTACTTC.

This clone was seen only a few times. The V and J genes are TRBV7-8 and TRBJ1-5; D unresolved. The CDR3 has 14 amino acids. With 1 base removed from V and 4 bases from J, the gap between germline ends came to 8 bases. CDR1 and CDR2 from the germline V gene are SGHVS and FQNEAQ. Written as DNA, the CDR3 is TGTGCCAGCAGCTTAGAGCCAGGTAATCAGCCCCAGCATTTT. It is translated as CASSLEPGNQPQHF.

V is TRBV19 and J is TRBJ2-1; 7 nucleotides line up with TRBD2. This CDR3 has 11 residues. Germline CDR1 LNHDA, CDR2 SQIVND (reference sequence). V lost 4 bases and J lost 10; bases outside the gene matches: 1. The CDR3 spells CASSTGLEQFF. The CDR3 DNA reads TGTGCCAGTAGTACGGGACTAGAGCAGTTCTTC. Filled out from reference TRBV19 and TRBJ2-1, the complete variable domain reads DGGITQSPKYLFRKEGQNVTLSCEQNLNHDAMYWYRQDPGQGLRLIYYSQIVNDFQKGDIAEGYSVSREKKESFPLTVTSAQKNPTAFYLCASSTGLEQFFGPGTRLTVL.

The chain joins TRBV5-1 to TRBJ2-5; D call uncertain. Germline CDR1 is SGHRS and CDR2 is YFSETQ. V lost 5 bases to trimming and J lost 3 bases, with 8 bases between them. The CDR3 covers 12 residues. CDR3 loop: CASSAEKETQYF. In DNA, the CDR3 is TGCGCCAGCAGTGCAGAAAAAGAGACCCAGTACTTC.

This chain uses TRBV2 with TRBJ2-5, with TRBD2 matching over 12 bases. The germline V gene encodes CDR1 SNHLY and CDR2 FYNNEI. V lost 9 bases, J lost 5 bases, and 7 bases stayed unmatched. The CDR3 runs 14 residues. CDR3 sequence reads: CARTSGSIGETQYF. In DNA form, the CDR3 reads TGTGCCAGGACTAGCGGGAGTATCGGCGAGACCCAGTACTTC.